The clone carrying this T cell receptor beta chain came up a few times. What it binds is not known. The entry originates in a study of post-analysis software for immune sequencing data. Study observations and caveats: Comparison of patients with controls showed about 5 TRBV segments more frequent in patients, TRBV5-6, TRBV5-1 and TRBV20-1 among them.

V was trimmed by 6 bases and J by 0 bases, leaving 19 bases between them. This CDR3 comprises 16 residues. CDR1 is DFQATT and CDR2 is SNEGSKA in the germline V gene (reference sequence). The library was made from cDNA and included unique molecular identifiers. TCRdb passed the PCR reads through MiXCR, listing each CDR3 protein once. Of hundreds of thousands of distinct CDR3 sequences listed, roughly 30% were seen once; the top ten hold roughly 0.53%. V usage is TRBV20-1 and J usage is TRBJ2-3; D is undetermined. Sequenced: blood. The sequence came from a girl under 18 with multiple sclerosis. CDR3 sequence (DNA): TGCAGTGCCCGAACAGAACCGGATCTTAGCACAGATACGCAGTATTTT. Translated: CSARTEPDLSTDTQYF.